Listed here are 22 T cell receptor beta chains from one sample, sequenced in a study of T-cell reconstitution after alpha-beta-depleted transplantation in children. Unique molecular identifiers featured in how the TCRbeta library was prepared. TCRdb recomputed calls from the PCR reads with MiXCR, one row per CDR3 protein. Among tens of thousands of distinct CDR3 sequences listed, approximately 10% were seen once. This material consisted of PBMCs from the stem cell graft donor, taken from the stem cell graft. The receptors come from a human donor who donated a stem cell graft to a child with chronic granulomatous disease.

This clonotype was counted many times. The rearrangement joins TRBV7-9 to TRBJ2-5; D unclear. V was trimmed by 4 bases and J by 4 bases, leaving 16 bases between them. This CDR3 region has 15 residues. Per the germline V gene, CDR1 is SEHNR and CDR2 is FQNEAQ (reference sequence). Here the CDR3 reads CASSSARLMRETQYF. In DNA, the CDR3 is TGTGCCAGCAGCTCCGCGAGGCTCATGCGAGAGACCCAGTACTTC.

The chain recombines TRBV12-3 or TRBV12-4 with TRBJ2-5; possibly TRBD1 for D (6 bases). V gave up 11 bases and J gave up 2 bases, with 27 bases separating them. The length of the CDR3 is 17 residues. In nucleotides, the CDR3 is TGTGCCTTCAGTTTAGCGCTAGGGGGTAGGATACAAGAGACCCAGTACTTC. The encoded protein is CAFSLALGGRIQETQYF.

This clonotype was seen at least ten times. This chain joins TRBV6-5 and TRBJ2-3; D gene uncertain. The CDR3 runs to 15 residues. CDR1 MNHEY and CDR2 SVGAGI come from the germline V gene. V was pared by 2 bases and J by 2 bases, with 11 bases between. The DNA of the CDR3 is TGTGCCAGCAGTTACGGTCCTTTTAACACAGATACGCAGTATTTT. Its protein is CASSYGPFNTDTQYF.

This clonotype was seen repeatedly, ten times or more. Germline and junction disagree at one end, which may indicate a read error. The chain links TRBV6-5 to TRBJ1-4; D gene uncertain. Looked up from germline, CDR1 is MNHEY and CDR2 is SVGAGI. The CDR3 runs 15 residues. CDR3 DNA: TGTGCCAGCCTTGGGGTTAGGGCAACTAATGAGAAACTGTTTTTT. Translated: CASLGVRATNEKLFF.

The sample holds many counts of this clonotype. J is TRBJ2-5 and V is TRBV6-1, with TRBD2 matching 16 bases. CDR3 length: 15 residues. In germline, CDR1 is MNHNS, CDR2 SASEGT. J lost 4 bases, V lost 8 bases, and 4 bases had no gene match. The CDR3 region has the DNA TGTGCCAGCGGGACTAGCGGGGGGGCGGGAGAGACCCAGTACTTC. Residues: CASGTSGGAGETQYF.

The table lists this clonotype with many counts. V usage is TRBV5-1 and J usage is TRBJ1-1; 9 nucleotides match TRBD1. In germline, CDR1 is SGHRS, CDR2 YFSETQ. This CDR3 is 16 amino acids long. V lost 3 bases to trimming and J lost 1 base; unmatched junction nucleotides: 7. The CDR3 spells CASSWTPGQGNTEAFF. The CDR3 bases are TGCGCCAGCAGCTGGACCCCGGGACAGGGGAACACTGAAGCTTTCTTT.

There are many counts of this clonotype. V and J are TRBV20-1 and TRBJ2-5, with 9 bases lining up with TRBD2. V trimming: 0 bases; J trimming: 7 bases; junction bases outside the gene matches: 18. CDR3 size: 18 residues. CDR1 is DFQATT, CDR2 SNEGSKA, per germline (reference sequence). The CDR3 DNA reads as TGCAGTGCTAGAGATCTGGGTAGCGGGGGTTCCAACGGGTGGACCCAGTACTTC. Translated: CSARDLGSGGSNGWTQYF.

There are many counts of this clonotype. V and J are TRBV11-2 and TRBJ2-7, with 11 bases matching TRBD1. The germline V gene encodes CDR1 SGHAT and CDR2 FQNNGV. The CDR3 loop spans 17 amino acids. Losses at the gene ends were 3 bases for V and 0 bases for J; bases not matched to a gene: 7. The chain's CDR3 is CASSLGTGGHSSYEQYF. As DNA, the CDR3 is TGTGCCAGCAGCTTGGGGACAGGGGGTCATAGCTCCTACGAGCAGTACTTC.

There are many counts of this clonotype. This CDR3 is CASSLPRTSGGDTDTQYF. CDR3 sequence (DNA): TGTGCCAGCAGCTTACCTAGGACTAGCGGGGGAGACACAGATACGCAGTATTTT. V is TRBV7-9 and J is TRBJ2-3; 13 nucleotides line up with TRBD2. This CDR3 contains 18 residues. After removal of 2 bases from V and 2 bases from J, the junction contained 7 bases not matched to a gene. Germline V gene sequence: CDR1 SEHNR, CDR2 FQNEAQ (reference sequence).

There are many counts of this clonotype. The rearrangement links TRBV6-5 to TRBJ2-1; D remains unclear. The germline V and J ends were trimmed by 2 bases and 4 bases, with 6 bases remaining between them. CDR3 length equals 13 residues. Germline CDR1 is MNHEY and CDR2 is SVGAGI. In DNA form, the CDR3 reads TGTGCCAGCAGTTACGAACAGTACAATGAGCAGTTCTTC. Protein product: CASSYEQYNEQFF.

In its sample, this clonotype was seen many times. The J gene is TRBJ2-1, the V gene TRBV4-3; D is perhaps TRBD2 (5 bases). The length of the CDR3 is 14 residues. The germline V gene encodes CDR1 LGHNA and CDR2 YSLEER. Between the trimmed V and J ends, which lost 5 bases and 3 bases, there was a span of 11 bases. The CDR3 spells CASSSNRDYNEQFF. The CDR3, as DNA: TGCGCCAGCAGCTCAAATCGGGACTACAATGAGCAGTTCTTC.

This clonotype was seen ten or more times. This sequence joins TRBV5-8 and TRBJ2-1; D remains ambiguous. This CDR3 contains 14 residues. Germline CDR1 and CDR2: SGHTS and YDEGEE. Deletions cut 4 bases from V and 6 bases from J, with 14 bases between. For the CDR3, the DNA is TGTGCCAGCAGCGCACGGTACGGTAGCAATGAGCAGTTCTTC. Its protein product is CASSARYGSNEQFF.

The table lists this clonotype with many counts. The chain recombines TRBV6-5 with TRBJ2-1; 8 nucleotides align to TRBD2. After removal of 8 bases from V and 3 bases from J, the junction contained 6 bases not matched to a gene. Germline V lookup: CDR1 MNHEY, CDR2 SVGAGI. This CDR3 spans 14 amino acids. The CDR3 sequence is CASATSGYYNEQFF. CDR3 in DNA: TGTGCCAGCGCCACTAGCGGATACTACAATGAGCAGTTCTTC.

This clonotype came up many times. This chain links TRBV30 with TRBJ1-1, with 7 bases that match TRBD1. This CDR3 has 13 residues. Germline-derived CDR1 and CDR2 are GTSNPN and SVGIG (reference sequence). Trimming removed 1 base from V and 1 base from J; junction bases left unmatched: 0. The chain's CDR3 is CAWSDRGNTEAFF. CDR3 sequence (DNA): TGTGCCTGGAGTGACAGGGGGAACACTGAAGCTTTCTTT. The whole variable domain, remainder taken from reference TRBV30 and TRBJ1-1, is SQTIHQWPATLVQPVGSPLSLECTVEGTSNPNLYWYRQAAGRGLQLLFYSVGIGQISSEVPQNLSASRPQDRQFILSSKKLLLSDSGFYLCAWSDRGNTEAFFGQGTRLTVV.

The gene calls are TRBV20-1 and TRBJ2-2, with 10 bases identical to TRBD1. Germline lookup yields CDR1 DFQATT and CDR2 SNEGSKA (reference sequence). Trimming at V came to 6 bases and at J to 6 bases, leaving 13 bases not matched to a gene. The CDR3 sequence is 16 residues long. CDR3 nucleotides: TGCAGTGCATGGGGCCGGGACAGGGGATTCCCCGGGGAGCTGTTTTTT. Its translation: CSAWGRDRGFPGELFF.

In its sample, this clonotype was seen many times. The rearrangement joins TRBV20-1 to TRBJ1-2, with unresolved D. In germline, CDR1 is DFQATT, CDR2 SNEGSKA (reference sequence). This CDR3 is built from 13 residues. Trimming pared 2 bases from V and 8 bases from J, leaving 15 bases between. As DNA, the CDR3 is TGCAGTGCTAGATCCACGGACGGAATCGGCTACACCTTC. Protein sequence: CSARSTDGIGYTF.

At least ten counts were recorded for this clonotype. The chain links TRBV7-9 to TRBJ1-1; TRBD1 is a possible D gene (5 bases). Between the trimmed V and J ends, which lost 2 bases and 0 bases, there was a span of 10 bases. CDR1 and CDR2 (germline): SEHNR, FQNEAQ (reference sequence). This CDR3 spans 15 amino acids. CDR3 in DNA: TGTGCCAGCAGCTTATTACGACAGATGAACACTGAAGCTTTCTTT. It translates to CASSLLRQMNTEAFF. Filled out from reference TRBV7-9 and TRBJ1-1, the complete variable domain reads DTGVSQNPRHKITKRGQNVTFRCDPISEHNRLYWYRQTLGQGPEFLTYFQNEAQLEKSRLLSDRFSAERPKGSFSTLEIQRTEQGDSAMYLCASSLLRQMNTEAFFGQGTRLTVV.

This clonotype is medium-sized in the sample. The J gene is TRBJ2-1, the V gene TRBV10-3; TRBD1 matches at 7 bases. The CDR3 consists of 12 residues. V shed 6 bases, J shed 6 bases, and the junction held 2 bases outside the gene matches. Germline CDR1 reads ENHRY; CDR2 reads SYGVKD. The chain's CDR3 is CAIRPGGNEQFF. The CDR3 DNA sequence: TGTGCCATCAGGCCAGGGGGCAATGAGCAGTTCTTC.

This clonotype was counted ten times or more. The chain links TRBV4-1 to TRBJ2-1, with D unresolved. Looked up from germline, CDR1 is MGHRA and CDR2 is YSYEKL. V was shortened by 1 base and J by 6 bases, with 4 bases between the two germline ends. This CDR3 has 12 residues. As DNA, the CDR3 is TGCGCCAGCAGCCAAGTTGTCAATGAGCAGTTCTTC. It encodes CASSQVVNEQFF.

The CDR3 region has the DNA TGTGCCAGCTCACCAACGACAGTGCCCGACAATGAGCAGTTCTTC. Translating gives CASSPTTVPDNEQFF. The chain combines TRBV18 with TRBJ2-1; tentatively, D is TRBD1 (5 bases). This CDR3 contains 15 residues. V was shortened by 2 bases and J by 5 bases, with 13 bases between the two germline ends. Germline CDR1 is KGHSH and CDR2 is LQKENI.

This clonotype was detected many times. V gene TRBV28 combines with J gene TRBJ2-7, with 7 positions matching TRBD2. Per germline, CDR1 MDHEN and CDR2 SYDVKM. Unmatched junction bases numbered 11, after V lost 3 bases and J lost 6 bases. The CDR3 covers 15 residues. CDR3 in amino acids: CASSLPTSYRLEQYF. CDR3 coding DNA: TGTGCCAGCAGTTTGCCGACTAGCTATCGGCTCGAGCAGTACTTC.

This clonotype has at least ten counts. The chain is built from TRBV28 and TRBJ1-4; D is ambiguous. The CDR3 runs 15 residues. CDR1 is MDHEN and CDR2 is SYDVKM in the germline V gene. V dropped 5 bases and J dropped 0 bases, with 10 bases sitting between them. CDR3 nucleotide sequence: TGTGCCAGCAGTCGAACCGTCGCAACTAATGAAAAACTGTTTTTT. It encodes CASSRTVATNEKLFF. Filled out from reference TRBV28 and TRBJ1-4, the complete variable domain reads DVKVTQSSRYLVKRTGEKVFLECVQDMDHENMFWYRQDPGLGLRLIYFSYDVKMKEKGDIPEGYSVSREKKERFSLILESASTNQTSMYLCASSRTVATNEKLFFGSGTQLSVL.